These 32 T cell receptor beta chains were sequenced from one sample in a study of precursors of human CD4 cytotoxic T cells. MiXCR was run by TCRdb on the reads, yielding one entry per CDR3 protein. The sample lists around 770 distinct CDR3 sequences, roughly 20% occurring once. Four sorted CD4+ memory subsets, central memory, effector memory, IL-7R-high TEMRA and IL-7R-negative TEMRA, were UMI-sequenced. Sequenced input: memory CD4+ T cells from blood (PBMCs). Receptor source: a human donor in good health.

By its share, this clonotype is large. The genes are TRBV29-1 and TRBJ2-7; maybe TRBD1 (6 bases). The CDR3 length is 14 residues. CDR1 and CDR2 (germline): SQVTM, ANQGSEA. Trimming took off 5 bases at V and 6 bases at J, with 20 bases between the two ends. CDR3 in DNA: TGCAGCGTTCTCCCCGGGACACCCGCTACCGAGCAGTACTTC. This codes for CSVLPGTPATEQYF.

In this sample, this clonotype is large. This chain joins TRBV6-2 or TRBV6-3 and TRBJ2-1; 9 bases align to TRBD1. CDR1 MNHEY and CDR2 SVGEGT come from the germline V gene. Trimming took 5 bases from V and 15 from J; bases not matched to a gene: 5. The CDR3 is 11 residues long. DNA for the CDR3: TGTGCCAGCAGTCTAGGACAGGGGACGTTCTTC. This translates into CASSLGQGTFF.

The gene calls are TRBV5-1 and TRBJ2-2, with 12 bases lining up with TRBD2. There are 18 residues in the CDR3. V shed 1 base, J shed 4 bases, and the junction held 8 bases outside the gene matches. Germline V lookup: CDR1 SGHRS, CDR2 YFSETQ. In nucleotides, the CDR3 is TGCGCCAGCAGCTTGAAAGCTAGCGGGAGGGCCGTCACCGGGGAGCTGTTTTTT. As protein: CASSLKASGRAVTGELFF.

This clonotype has just a few counts. The V gene is TRBV6-4, the J gene TRBJ1-1, with D unresolved. The CDR3 runs to 14 residues. V shed 0 bases and J shed 5 bases, with 10 bases lying between them. Per the germline V gene, CDR1 is MRHNA and CDR2 is SNTAGT. CDR3 DNA: TGTGCCAGCAGTGACTCGTCGCTGGGAACTGAAGCTTTCTTT. Translated: CASSDSSLGTEAFF.

This clonotype was counted between two and nine times. V and J are TRBV5-1 and TRBJ1-3; D unclear. Germline loops: CDR1 SGHRS, CDR2 YFSETQ. CDR3 size: 18 residues. V lost 4 bases to trimming and J lost 0 bases, with 20 bases between them. The DNA of the CDR3 is TGCGCCAGCAGCCCCCATCGGGATTACGGAAACTCTGGAAACACCATATATTTT. Amino acid sequence: CASSPHRDYGNSGNTIYF.

This clonotype is large by share. The rearrangement uses TRBV4-1 and TRBJ2-1; 11 bases fit TRBD1. J was trimmed by 1 base and V by 0 bases; bases with no gene match: 11. The CDR3 has 20 amino acids. Germline V gene data show CDR1 as MGHRA and CDR2 as YSYEKL. The CDR3 spells CASSQEGLDRGHRSYNEQFF. DNA for the CDR3: TGCGCCAGCAGCCAAGAGGGGTTGGACAGGGGGCATAGGTCCTACAATGAGCAGTTCTTC.

The chain combines TRBV20-1 with TRBJ2-7; 12 bases align to TRBD2. Trimming at V came to 2 bases and at J to 3 bases, leaving 5 bases not matched to a gene. This CDR3 spans 15 amino acids. Germline V gives CDR1 DFQATT, CDR2 SNEGSKA (reference sequence). The CDR3 DNA reads as TGCAGTGCTAGACTAGCGGGAGGGCCTTTCTACGAGCAGTACTTC. Translated: CSARLAGGPFYEQYF.

The chain's CDR3 is CASSPSFSGRGPYNEQFF. In nucleotides, the CDR3 is TGTGCCAGCTCCCCGAGTTTTAGCGGGAGGGGGCCCTACAATGAGCAGTTCTTC. The chain has TRBV18 and TRBJ2-1, with TRBD2 matching over 11 bases. The V and J ends lost 6 bases and 2 bases, in that order; junction bases with no gene match: 12. The CDR3 runs 18 residues. Looked up from germline, CDR1 is KGHSH and CDR2 is LQKENI. The entire variable domain, with the rest obtained from reference TRBV18 and TRBJ2-1, is as follows: NAGVMQNPRHLVRRRGQEARLRCSPMKGHSHVYWYRQLPEEGLKFMVYLQKENIIDESGMPKERFSAEFPKEGPSILRIQQVVRGDSAAYFCASSPSFSGRGPYNEQFFGPGTRLTVL.

The chain couples TRBV7-9 to TRBJ2-7, with TRBD1 matching over 8 bases. The CDR3 sequence is 13 residues long. With V trimmed by 6 bases and J by 4 bases, 5 bases remained unmatched. Germline CDR1 SEHNR, CDR2 FQNEAQ (reference sequence). The CDR3 spells CASSSGQVYEQYF. DNA for the CDR3: TGTGCCAGCAGTTCGGGACAGGTATACGAGCAGTACTTC.

In its sample, this clonotype ranks as large. J is TRBJ2-2 and V is TRBV5-1; D might be TRBD2 (6 bases). V was shortened by 4 bases and J by 4 bases, with 14 bases between the two germline ends. The CDR3 spans 15 residues. Germline V gene lookup returns CDR1 SGHRS and CDR2 YFSETQ. The CDR3 reads CASSAGPSGTGELFF. The CDR3 nucleotides read TGCGCCAGCAGCGCGGGACCATCCGGCACCGGGGAGCTGTTTTTT.

This clonotype has just a few counts. V usage is TRBV11-3 and J usage is TRBJ1-1; weak D call: TRBD1 (6 bases). Germline V gene data show CDR1 as SGHNT and CDR2 as YENEEA. V was trimmed by 7 bases and J by 4 bases, leaving 19 bases between them. This CDR3 comprises 15 residues. CDR3 region: CASTETRGSGTEAFF. The CDR3 region has the DNA TGTGCCAGCACCGAAACCAGGGGTTCTGGCACTGAAGCTTTCTTT.

The rearrangement links TRBV7-9 to TRBJ2-7, with D hard to call. In germline, CDR1 is SEHNR, CDR2 FQNEAQ (reference sequence). Trimming took off 5 bases at V and 3 bases at J, with 20 bases between the two ends. The CDR3 totals 16 residues. The CDR3 bases are TGTGCCAGCAGCCCCGGACGGAGTATTACTAACTACGAGCAGTACTTC. The encoded protein is CASSPGRSITNYEQYF. Full variable domain (rest looked up from reference TRBV7-9 and TRBJ2-7): DTGVSQNPRHKITKRGQNVTFRCDPISEHNRLYWYRQTLGQGPEFLTYFQNEAQLEKSRLLSDRFSAERPKGSFSTLEIQRTEQGDSAMYLCASSPGRSITNYEQYFGPGTRLTVT.

The V call is TRBV9, the J call TRBJ2-3; 13 bases are shared with TRBD2. V lost 3 bases to trimming and J lost 4 bases; unmatched junction nucleotides: 5. The CDR3 extends over 16 amino acids. Germline V gives CDR1 SGDLS, CDR2 YYNGEE. DNA of the CDR3: TGTGCCAGCAGCGCCCGACTAGCGGGGGGATCAGATACGCAGTATTTT. Residues: CASSARLAGGSDTQYF.

Comment on this clonotype: A much larger clonotype is one base distant, so this may be a read error. The V gene is TRBV24-1, the J gene TRBJ2-3; D is unresolved. The CDR3 consists of 13 residues. Trimming cost V 9 bases and J 3 bases, with 12 bases left between them. Germline CDR1 KGHDR, CDR2 SFDVKD. As DNA, the CDR3 is TGTGCCACCCAACATTCCGCTACAGATACGCAGTATTTT. Its translation is CATQHSATDTQYF.

This chain links TRBV18 with TRBJ2-5; D call uncertain. This CDR3 has 13 residues. The germline CDR1 and CDR2 sequences are KGHSH and LQKENI. The V end lost 6 bases, the J end lost 2 bases, and 10 bases lay between the germline ends. CDR3 protein: CASSDANQETQYF. The CDR3, as DNA: TGTGCCAGCTCCGACGCGAATCAAGAGACCCAGTACTTC. Full variable domain (missing parts from reference TRBV18 and TRBJ2-5): NAGVMQNPRHLVRRRGQEARLRCSPMKGHSHVYWYRQLPEEGLKFMVYLQKENIIDESGMPKERFSAEFPKEGPSILRIQQVVRGDSAAYFCASSDANQETQYFGPGTRLLVL.

Written as DNA, the CDR3 is TGCGCCAGCAGCTGGACTAGCGGCCTAGACAATGAGCAGTTCTTC. Translating gives CASSWTSGLDNEQFF. V gene TRBV5-1 combines with J gene TRBJ2-1, with 10 bases that match TRBD2. Germline-derived CDR1 and CDR2 are SGHRS and YFSETQ. The CDR3 runs 15 residues. Trimming cost V 3 bases and J 5 bases; bases outside gene matches: 5.

V is TRBV18 and J is TRBJ2-1, with D perhaps given as TRBD1 or TRBD2 (7 bases each). This CDR3 contains 14 residues. V lost 1 base and J 8 bases, leaving 12 bases between the germline ends. Germline V gene sequence: CDR1 KGHSH, CDR2 LQKENI. The CDR3 loop is CASSPLQGRDEQFF. CDR3 bases: TGTGCCAGCTCACCACTACAGGGGAGGGATGAGCAGTTCTTC.

This clonotype ranks as large (0.1 to 1%). The genes are TRBV10-3 and TRBJ2-7, with D perhaps TRBD2 (6 bases). The CDR3 extends over 15 amino acids. The ends were cut back, 3 bases at V and 0 bases at J, with 12 bases in the middle. Germline V lookup: CDR1 ENHRY, CDR2 SYGVKD. The CDR3 sequence: CAISDWTTSSYEQYF. CDR3 in DNA: TGTGCCATCAGTGATTGGACTACGAGCTCCTACGAGCAGTACTTC.

This clonotype showed up just a few times. The V call is TRBV25-1, the J call TRBJ2-1, with D uncertain. V was shortened by 1 base and J by 8 bases, with 3 bases between the two germline ends. The CDR3 is made up of 11 amino acids. Germline V gene sequence: CDR1 MGHDK, CDR2 SYGVNS. CDR3 residues: CASSESYEQFF. In DNA, the CDR3 is TGTGCCAGCAGTGAATCCTATGAGCAGTTCTTC.

The rearrangement joins TRBV11-2 to TRBJ2-7, with 14 bases aligning to TRBD2. Germline V gene data show CDR1 as SGHAT and CDR2 as FQNNGV. The trim removed 4 bases at V and 4 bases at J, leaving 3 bases unmatched. CDR3 length: 15 residues. The CDR3 coding sequence is TGTGCCAGCAGCTCGAGGACTAGCGGGAGGTACGAGCAGTACTTC. It encodes CASSSRTSGRYEQYF.

The chain uses TRBV28 and TRBJ1-6, with D unresolved. CDR3 size: 12 residues. The V end was cut by 3 bases, the J end by 9 bases, with 6 bases between. From germline, CDR1 is MDHEN and CDR2 SYDVKM. CDR3 nucleotides: TGTGCCAGCAGTTTGATCCCTTCACCCCTCCACTTT. Translated: CASSLIPSPLHF.

The chain is built from TRBV2 and TRBJ1-5, with 7 bases matching TRBD1. V shed 2 bases and J 0 bases; nucleotides not matched to a gene: 7. CDR1 and CDR2 (germline): SNHLY, FYNNEI. The CDR3 is 17 amino acids. In DNA form, the CDR3 reads TGTGCCAGCAGTGAAATGGGACAGTCTCTTAGCAATCAGCCCCAGCATTTT. Translation: CASSEMGQSLSNQPQHF.

By its share, this clonotype is large. The chain recombines TRBV20-1 with TRBJ1-1; 9 nucleotides agree with TRBD1. This CDR3 has 14 residues. With 6 bases clipped from V and 4 bases from J, the junction kept 9 bases outside the gene matches. CDR1 and CDR2 from the germline V gene are DFQATT and SNEGSKA (reference sequence). This CDR3 reads CSAPQQGAGTEAFF. The CDR3 DNA reads as TGCAGTGCCCCTCAACAGGGGGCGGGCACTGAAGCTTTCTTT.

The genes are TRBV12-3 or TRBV12-4 and TRBJ1-1, with D perhaps TRBD1 (5 bases). This CDR3 spans 14 amino acids. With 3 bases removed from V and 1 base from J, the gap between germline ends came to 9 bases. The CDR3 DNA is TGTGCCAGCAGTTTCAGGGCCGAGAACACTGAAGCTTTCTTT. Protein: CASSFRAENTEAFF.

On this clonotype: A much larger clone lies a single base off, so this may be a read error. V gene TRBV10-3 combines with J gene TRBJ2-1; 13 bases are a match to TRBD2. The CDR3 runs to 16 residues. CDR1 is ENHRY, CDR2 SYGVKD, per germline. The CDR3 loop is CASSETGTSGNNEQFF. DNA for the CDR3: TGTGCCAGCAGTGAAACCGGGACTAGCGGGAACAATGAGCAGTTCTTC.

The table lists this clonotype with a few counts. The V gene is TRBV6-6, the J gene TRBJ2-4; no reliable D call. Trimming took off 0 bases at V and 0 bases at J, with 15 bases between the two ends. Germline CDR1 reads MNHNY; CDR2 reads SVGAGI (reference sequence). This CDR3 contains 18 residues. The CDR3 loop reads CASSYSEGQALAKNIQYF. CDR3 nucleotide sequence: TGTGCCAGCAGTTACTCTGAAGGGCAGGCCCTAGCCAAAAACATTCAGTACTTC.

The chain combines TRBV11-2 with TRBJ2-3, with TRBD1 identical over 11 bases. This CDR3 region has 19 residues. In germline, CDR1 is SGHAT, CDR2 FQNNGV. The junction had 17 bases not matched to a gene; V was cut back by 5 bases and J by 4 bases. The CDR3 DNA sequence: TGTGCCAGCAGCCCCCAGGACCGGACAGGGGGCATGCGTCCAGATACGCAGTATTTT. The encoded protein is CASSPQDRTGGMRPDTQYF. Based on the CDR3 plus reference TRBV11-2 and TRBJ2-3, the full variable domain is EAGVAQSPRYKIIEKRQSVAFWCNPISGHATLYWYQQILGQGPKLLIQFQNNGVVDDSQLPKDRFSAERLKGVDSTLKIQPAKLEDSAVYLCASSPQDRTGGMRPDTQYFGPGTRLTVL.

This clonotype was observed a few times. The chain combines TRBV4-2 with TRBJ2-1, with 9 positions matching TRBD2. V lost 1 base to trimming and J lost 6 bases; unmatched junction nucleotides: 10. Looked up from germline, CDR1 is LGHNA and CDR2 is YNFKEQ. CDR3 length equals 17 residues. The chain's CDR3 is CASSQGGGASGINEQFF. The CDR3 nucleotides are TGTGCCAGCAGCCAAGGCGGCGGGGCTAGCGGGATCAATGAGCAGTTCTTC.

A single count supports this clonotype. The rearrangement links TRBV28 to TRBJ1-5; 9 bases agree with TRBD1. V lost 6 bases to trimming and J lost 7 bases; unmatched junction nucleotides: 7. This CDR3 spans 14 amino acids. Germline V gene sequence: CDR1 MDHEN, CDR2 SYDVKM. The DNA for the CDR3 is TGTGCCAGCAGCTCACGACAGGGGGAGCAGCCCCAGCATTTT. This encodes CASSSRQGEQPQHF.

The chain combines TRBV28 with TRBJ2-1; 8 positions match TRBD2. CDR3 length: 14 amino acids. V lost 5 bases and J lost 9; bases outside the gene matches: 9. Germline CDR1 and CDR2: MDHEN and SYDVKM. The CDR3 region has the DNA TGTGCCAGCAGTGTGGGACTAGGGGAGACTGAGCAGTTCTTC. Protein sequence: CASSVGLGETEQFF.

In this sample, this clonotype is large. This chain uses TRBV30 with TRBJ2-7, with 7 positions matching TRBD2. The CDR3 has 11 amino acids. From germline, CDR1 is GTSNPN and CDR2 SVGIG (reference sequence). V shed 8 bases, J shed 7 bases, and the junction held 8 bases outside the gene matches. The CDR3 loop reads CAGEAGREQYF. CDR3 coding DNA: TGTGCCGGGGAAGCGGGAAGGGAGCAGTACTTC.

By share, this clonotype ranks as large. The V call is TRBV24-1, the J call TRBJ2-5; 7 nucleotides agree with TRBD1. This CDR3 is built from 15 residues. The germline CDR1 and CDR2 sequences are KGHDR and SFDVKD. V gave up 5 bases and J gave up 1 base; unmatched junction bases: 6. CDR3 sequence reads: CATSALTGTQETQYF. In nucleotides, the CDR3 is TGTGCCACCAGTGCCCTGACAGGGACCCAAGAGACCCAGTACTTC.